This T cell receptor (beta chain) is drawn from a study of control samples from healthy donors and cancer patients (TCRdb year 2020). Notes on this clone: Its antigen is unknown. Base qualities were left out, and no much larger clone turns up one base away.

Receptor amplification or capture employed the immunoSEQ multiplex PCR assay. Not all clones reach the TCRdb copy of this immuneACCESS table, which keeps in-frame sequences only. Checked studies attribute under half of the gap to unresolved V genes and leave the rest unexplained. The sample table lists under 85,000 clones, roughly 84% of them with a count of one. 2.5% to 3% of the sample goes to the ten largest clones. V is reduced by 2 bases and J by 5 bases, leaving a spacing of 12 bases between them. CDR1 and CDR2 were assigned from the germline V gene as SGDLS and YYNGEE. The CDR3 sequence holds 14 residues, the cysteine and phenylalanine included. The CDR3 DNA has 42 bases and is translated from base 1.

The sequence links TRBV9 to TRBJ2-3; 5 matching bases give a weak D call of TRBD1. The sequenced sample consisted of PBMCs. This TCR derives from a woman aged 45-59 years with lung cancer. The CDR3 reads CASSVSQGKDTQYF. The DNA sequence is TGTGCCAGCAGCGTCTCCCAGGGCAAAGATACGCAGTATTTT. The CDR3, completed at both ends by the reference TRBV9 and TRBJ2-3 genes, gives the full variable domain DSGVTQTPKHLITATGQRVTLRCSPRSGDLSVYWYQQSLDQGLQFLIQYYNGEERAKGNILERFSAQQFPDLHSELNLSSLELGDSALYFCASSVSQGKDTQYFGPGTRLTVL.